These 17 T cell receptor beta chains were all obtained from the same sample, sequenced in a study of CD8 T cells in ankylosing spondylitis. From the 5' RACE reads, TCRdb called clonotypes with MiXCR, one entry per CDR3 protein. Of 250,000 or so distinct CDR3 sequences listed, approximately 24% are singletons. The sample consisted of blood, either unsorted or a sorted T cell fraction (not recorded which). All receptors come from a male donor with ankylosing spondylitis or in good health (not recorded which).

The V call is TRBV20-1, the J call TRBJ2-3; TRBD1 might be the D (5 bases). The CDR3 covers 14 residues. The germline CDR1 and CDR2 sequences are DFQATT and SNEGSKA (reference sequence). V lost 0 bases, J lost 5 bases, and 12 bases lay in between. CDR3 in amino acids: CSARDQQGKDTQYF. In nucleotides, the CDR3 is TGCAGTGCTAGAGATCAGCAGGGAAAAGATACGCAGTATTTT.

The sample holds many counts of this clonotype. V usage is TRBV12-3 or TRBV12-4 and J usage is TRBJ1-2; TRBD1 matches at 9 bases. The CDR3 has 14 residues. With 6 bases clipped from V and 4 bases from J, the junction kept 6 bases outside the gene matches. The CDR3 region has the DNA TGTGCCAGCAGCCTGGACAGGGGTGGCTATGGCTACACCTTC. Its translation: CASSLDRGGYGYTF.

In its sample, this clonotype was seen a few times. The chain carries TRBV20-1 and TRBJ1-2, with a weak D call TRBD1 (6 bases). The CDR3 extends over 12 amino acids. The V and J ends lost 5 bases and 7 bases respectively, with 14 bases between them. Per germline, CDR1 DFQATT and CDR2 SNEGSKA (reference sequence). Here the CDR3 reads CSAHRDGGGYTF. CDR3 DNA: TGCAGTGCTCACAGGGATGGAGGTGGCTACACCTTC.

In its sample, this clonotype was seen many times. The V and J genes are TRBV20-1 and TRBJ2-7; a weak D match, TRBD2 (6 bases). The V end was cut by 6 bases, the J end by 3 bases, with 15 bases between. CDR3 size: 13 residues. Germline lookup yields CDR1 DFQATT and CDR2 SNEGSKA (reference sequence). CDR3 amino acids: CSAGTGLGYEQYF. Written as DNA, the CDR3 is TGCAGTGCAGGGACGGGACTTGGCTACGAGCAGTACTTC.

Only a few counts were recorded for this clonotype. The chain couples TRBV20-1 to TRBJ2-1, with 9 bases lining up with TRBD2. Trimming at V came to 0 bases and at J to 7 bases, leaving 7 bases not matched to a gene. Per germline, CDR1 DFQATT and CDR2 SNEGSKA (reference sequence). The CDR3 length is 15 residues. For the CDR3, the DNA is TGCAGTGCTAGAGATCGCGGACTAGCGCATAATGAGCAGTTCTTC. Translation: CSARDRGLAHNEQFF.

This clonotype was observed a few times. The chain recombines TRBV10-3 with TRBJ2-3; 7 bases fit TRBD2. The trim removed 2 bases at V and 1 base at J, leaving 0 bases unmatched. Germline CDR1 ENHRY, CDR2 SYGVKD. The CDR3 extends over 14 amino acids. CDR3 amino acids: CAISEAGGTDTQYF. The CDR3 nucleotides read TGTGCCATCAGTGAGGCGGGGGGCACAGATACGCAGTATTTT.

This clonotype has more than one count but fewer than ten. The CDR3 protein is CSARDLRDVNYGYTF. The CDR3 nucleotides are TGCAGTGCTAGAGATCTGAGGGATGTGAACTATGGCTACACCTTC. The rearrangement links TRBV20-1 to TRBJ1-2; D remains ambiguous. The CDR3 contains 15 residues. Trimming shortened V by 0 bases and J by 2 bases, and 13 bases separated the two germline ends. Germline V gene lookup returns CDR1 DFQATT and CDR2 SNEGSKA (reference sequence).

This clonotype was seen repeatedly, ten times or more. V usage is TRBV15 and J usage is TRBJ2-3, with 9 bases fitting TRBD2. Germline V lookup: CDR1 LNHNV, CDR2 YYDKDF (reference sequence). This CDR3 is 16 amino acids long. V shed 1 base and J 4 bases; nucleotides not matched to a gene: 6. The CDR3 spells CATSRGGRGGADTQYF. CDR3 DNA sequence: TGTGCCACCAGCAGAGGAGGGCGGGGGGGCGCAGATACGCAGTATTTT.

The chain is built from TRBV6-1 and TRBJ2-1, with D tentatively TRBD1 (5 bases). The CDR3 is made up of 13 amino acids. Per the germline V gene, CDR1 is MNHNS and CDR2 is SASEGT. V was trimmed by 6 bases and J by 6 bases, leaving 12 bases between them. CDR3 residues: CASSSTGGNEQFF. CDR3 coding DNA: TGTGCCAGCAGCTCTACAGGCGGCAATGAGCAGTTCTTC.

Written as DNA, the CDR3 is TGTGCCAGCAGCTTCGGACGGGGAAACACTGAAGCTTTCTTT. Its protein is CASSFGRGNTEAFF. The V gene is TRBV7-2, the J gene TRBJ1-1, with D hard to call. The CDR3 is 14 residues long. CDR1 is SGHTA and CDR2 is FQGNSA in the germline V gene. Trimming removed 3 bases at V and 2 bases at J, with 10 bases between.

This clonotype was picked up many times. J is TRBJ2-7 and V is TRBV10-3; D is possibly TRBD1 (5 bases). The CDR3 covers 12 residues. Germline assignment: CDR1 ENHRY and CDR2 SYGVKD. V lost 6 bases to trimming and J lost 7 bases, with 13 bases between them. The chain's CDR3 is CAISLEGQEQYF. In nucleotides, the CDR3 is TGTGCCATCAGCCTAGAAGGACAAGAGCAGTACTTC.

The gene calls are TRBV12-3 or TRBV12-4 and TRBJ2-7; 8 nucleotides match TRBD1. The CDR3 is 14 amino acids. Trimming removed 6 bases from V and 5 bases from J; junction bases left unmatched: 9. The CDR3 region is CASRSAGTGNEQYF. The CDR3 DNA is TGTGCCAGCAGATCAGCCGGGACAGGTAACGAGCAGTACTTC.

This clonotype has ten or more counts. The chain is built from TRBV2 and TRBJ2-3; TRBD2 aligns across 11 bases. Germline assignment: CDR1 SNHLY and CDR2 FYNNEI. The CDR3 consists of 15 residues. V was pared by 7 bases and J by 3 bases, with 6 bases of the junction left unmatched. Written as DNA, the CDR3 is TGTGCCAGCACCTTAGCGGGGGGGCTTACAGATACGCAGTATTTT. It is translated as CASTLAGGLTDTQYF. The full variable domain, its missing parts supplied by reference TRBV2 and TRBJ2-3, is EPEVTQTPSHQVTQMGQEVILRCVPISNHLYFYWYRQILGQKVEFLVSFYNNEISEKSEIFDDQFSVERPDGSNFTLKIRSTKLEDSAMYFCASTLAGGLTDTQYFGPGTRLTVL.

The V and J genes are TRBV20-1 and TRBJ2-3; unclear D gene. Germline lookup yields CDR1 DFQATT and CDR2 SNEGSKA (reference sequence). CDR3 length: 17 amino acids. V lost 0 bases and J lost 4, with 20 bases in between. The CDR3 here is CSAREGKGPLLADTQYF. The CDR3 nucleotides read TGCAGTGCTAGAGAAGGTAAAGGGCCCCTCCTCGCAGATACGCAGTATTTT.

This clonotype was counted only a few times. The V call is TRBV12-3 or TRBV12-4, the J call TRBJ1-5; D is unresolved. V lost 6 bases and J lost 1, with 4 bases in between. There are 12 residues in the CDR3. The chain's CDR3 is CASRRSNQPQHF. CDR3 sequence (DNA): TGTGCCAGCAGGAGGAGCAATCAGCCCCAGCATTTT.

The chain uses TRBV5-6 and TRBJ2-3; 12 bases are shared with TRBD2. J was trimmed by 3 bases and V by 1 base; bases with no gene match: 9. The CDR3 contains 18 residues. Germline CDR1 and CDR2: SGHDT and YYEEEE. The CDR3: CASSLFSSGGALTDTQYF. In DNA, the CDR3 is TGTGCCAGCAGCTTGTTTTCTAGCGGGGGGGCCTTGACAGATACGCAGTATTTT.

This clonotype was detected many times. The V gene is TRBV15, the J gene TRBJ2-3; D call uncertain. The germline V and J ends were trimmed by 0 bases and 4 bases, with 8 bases remaining between them. There are 14 residues in the CDR3. Germline V lookup: CDR1 LNHNV, CDR2 YYDKDF (reference sequence). CDR3 DNA: TGTGCCACCAGCAGAGAGCTAATTGCAGATACGCAGTATTTT. This encodes CATSRELIADTQYF.